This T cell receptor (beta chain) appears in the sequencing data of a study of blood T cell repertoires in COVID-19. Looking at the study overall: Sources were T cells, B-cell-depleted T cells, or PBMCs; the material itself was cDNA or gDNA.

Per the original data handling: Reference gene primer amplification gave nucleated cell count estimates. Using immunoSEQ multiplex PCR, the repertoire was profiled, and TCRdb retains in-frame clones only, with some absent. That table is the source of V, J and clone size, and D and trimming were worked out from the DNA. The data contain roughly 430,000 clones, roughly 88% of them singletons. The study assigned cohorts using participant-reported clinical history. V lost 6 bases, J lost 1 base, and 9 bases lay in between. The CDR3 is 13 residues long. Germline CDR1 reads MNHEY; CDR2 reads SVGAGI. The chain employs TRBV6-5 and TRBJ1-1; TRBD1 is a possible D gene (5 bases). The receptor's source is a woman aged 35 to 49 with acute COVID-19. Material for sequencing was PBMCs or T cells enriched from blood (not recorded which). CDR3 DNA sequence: TGTGCCAGCAGGATGACAGAGAACACTGAAGCTTTCTTT. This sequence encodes CASRMTENTEAFF.